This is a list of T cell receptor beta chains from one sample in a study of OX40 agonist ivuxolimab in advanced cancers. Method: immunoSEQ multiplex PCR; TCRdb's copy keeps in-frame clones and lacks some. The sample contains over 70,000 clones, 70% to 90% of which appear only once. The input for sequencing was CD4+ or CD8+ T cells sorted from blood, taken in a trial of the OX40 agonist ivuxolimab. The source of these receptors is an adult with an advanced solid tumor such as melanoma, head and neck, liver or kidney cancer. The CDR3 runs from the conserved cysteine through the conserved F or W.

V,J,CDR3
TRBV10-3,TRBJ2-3,CAISGSVGTGNTDTQYF
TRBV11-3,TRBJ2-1,CASSPRDSYNEQFF
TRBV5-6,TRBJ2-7,CASSLPGQGAYEQYF
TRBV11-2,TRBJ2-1,CASRLADLLEEQFF
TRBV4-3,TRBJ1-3,CASSPAGWGGNTIYF
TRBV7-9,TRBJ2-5,CASSRGAETQYF
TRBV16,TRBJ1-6,CASSRRDRVRNSPLHF
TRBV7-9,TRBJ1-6,CASSLGADSPLHF
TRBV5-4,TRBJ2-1,CASSPGQRSTGDEQFF
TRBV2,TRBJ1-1,CASSDLSVQYNTEAFF
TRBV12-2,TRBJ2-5,CASRALTGTSGGPQETQYF
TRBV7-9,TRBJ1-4,CASSLLSGGDEKLFF
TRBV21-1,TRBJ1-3,CASSKVRTGQGAGNTIYF
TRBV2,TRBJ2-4,CASSDLQGGNIQYF
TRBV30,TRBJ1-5,CAWSWGSGNQPQHF
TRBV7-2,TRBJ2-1,CASSPQGGGPYNEQFF
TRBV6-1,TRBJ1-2,CASSEAGQGVGGYTF
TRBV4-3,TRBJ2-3,CASSQGNRGGAADTQYF
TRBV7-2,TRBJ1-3,CASSFPRAGNTIYF
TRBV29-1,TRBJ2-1,CSVVVSRYNEQFF
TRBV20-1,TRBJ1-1,CSARQGTEAFF
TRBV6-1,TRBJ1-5,CASSDSVGGNQPQHF
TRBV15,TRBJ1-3,CATSRRGPASGNTIYF
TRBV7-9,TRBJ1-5,CASSLDSNQPQHF
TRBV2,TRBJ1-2,CASSEVFAGVPRRYTF
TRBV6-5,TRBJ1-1,CASSYSAGMGTEAFF
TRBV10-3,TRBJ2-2,CAIRGNTGELFF
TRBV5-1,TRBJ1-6,CASSLQPAGPDSPLHF
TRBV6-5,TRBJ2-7,CASSRDSTYEQYF
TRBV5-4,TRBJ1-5,CASSISYSGQPQHF
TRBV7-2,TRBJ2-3,CASSWSERGGRGTQYF
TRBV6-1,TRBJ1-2,CASSERRGANYGYTF
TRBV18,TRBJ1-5,CASSDRGPPPGNQPQHF
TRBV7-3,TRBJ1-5,CASAGAGQPQHF
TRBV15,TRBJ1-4,CATNRGLGEKLFF
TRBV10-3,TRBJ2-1,CASSGGTNEQFF
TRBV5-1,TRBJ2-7,CASSLAGTSESYEQYF
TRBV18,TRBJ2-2,CASSPVRGTLNTGELFF
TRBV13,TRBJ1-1,CASSLTLVPEAFF
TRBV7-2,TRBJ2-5,CASSLGAGQETQYF
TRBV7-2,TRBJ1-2,CASSPSRGYGYTF
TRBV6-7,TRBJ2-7,CASSYSPADRVPYEQYF
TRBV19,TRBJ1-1,CASSSRGGGYTEAFF